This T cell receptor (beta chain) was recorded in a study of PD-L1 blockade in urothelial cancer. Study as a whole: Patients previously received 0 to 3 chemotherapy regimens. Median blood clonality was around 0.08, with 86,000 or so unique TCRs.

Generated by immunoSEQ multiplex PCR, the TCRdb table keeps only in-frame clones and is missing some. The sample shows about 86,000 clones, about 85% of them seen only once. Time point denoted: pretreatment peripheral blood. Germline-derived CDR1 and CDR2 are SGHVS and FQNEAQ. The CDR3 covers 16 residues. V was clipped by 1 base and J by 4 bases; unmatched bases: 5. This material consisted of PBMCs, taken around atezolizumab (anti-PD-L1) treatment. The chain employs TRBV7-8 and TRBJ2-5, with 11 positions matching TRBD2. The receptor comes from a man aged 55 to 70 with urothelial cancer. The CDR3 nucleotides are TGTGCCAGCAGCTTAGAGGTAGCGGGAGGGCGAGAGACCCAGTACTTC. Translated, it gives CASSLEVAGGRETQYF.